This paragraph covers one TCR beta chain sequence. This specimen comes from a study of CD8+ T cells in alopecia areata. The authors extracted RNA and reverse transcribed it into cDNA as the sequencing template. TCRdb's table, derived via immunoSEQ multiplex PCR, lists solely in-frame clones and lacks some. This table holds about 190,000 clones, less than 70% found once. Treatment meaning: oral pan-JAK inhibitor, 5-10 mg twice daily. This specimen consisted of CD4+ T cells sorted from blood, obtained between weeks 47 and 50, from a patient treated with tofacitinib. The TCR sequence derives from a human donor with alopecia areata.

CDR3 sequence reads: CSVDWTGVGEQYF. The CDR3, as DNA: TGCAGCGTCGATTGGACAGGGGTGGGCGAGCAGTACTTC. The chain recombines TRBV29-1 with TRBJ2-7, with TRBD1 matching 9 bases. CDR1 and CDR2 from the germline V gene are SQVTM and ANQGSEA. Unmatched junction bases numbered 9, after V lost 6 bases and J lost 6 bases. The CDR3 covers 13 residues.